The 20 T cell receptor beta chains listed next were all sequenced from one sample in a study of human T cells and chemical hapten exposure. Indicated time point: patch test 1, 2 weeks after DPC sensitization. Noted treatment: therapeutic diphenylcyclopropenone sensitization with weekly scalp DPC. MiXCR, applied by TCRdb to the RACE reads, yields one record per CDR3 protein. The table includes 75,000 to 100,000 distinct CDR3 sequences, roughly 12% detected once. The sample here was whole blood, taken in connection with sensitization to the hapten diphenylcyclopropenone (DPC). The receptors shown here come from a middle-aged woman with alopecia areata. Some clones in this sample may be carry-over from other donors' samples.

This clonotype was counted only a few times. The V gene is TRBV6-2 or TRBV6-3, the J gene TRBJ2-1; D remains unclear. The CDR3 contains 11 residues. CDR1 is MNHEY, CDR2 SVGEGT, per germline. Trimming took off 6 bases at V and 10 bases at J, with 10 bases between the two ends. This CDR3 is CASRDIGEQFF. In DNA form, the CDR3 reads TGTGCCAGCAGAGACATAGGGGAGCAGTTCTTC.

This clonotype appeared many times. This rearrangement joins TRBV18 to TRBJ1-1; 9 nucleotides align to TRBD1. CDR1 and CDR2 from the germline V gene are KGHSH and LQKENI. The CDR3 runs 14 residues. The V gene end was trimmed by 4 bases and the J gene end by 5 bases; junction bases not matched to a gene: 5. The CDR3 region is CASSLRDRATEAFF. CDR3 DNA sequence: TGTGCCAGCTCACTTAGGGACAGGGCGACTGAAGCTTTCTTT.

This clonotype has a handful of counts. The chain links TRBV5-4 to TRBJ2-5; TRBD1 matches at 10 bases. CDR1 and CDR2 (germline): SGHNT, YYREEE (reference sequence). Trimming cost V 4 bases and J 4 bases; bases outside gene matches: 7. This CDR3 is 15 amino acids long. Here the CDR3 reads CASSVRQGAGETQYF. Here the CDR3 DNA reads TGTGCCAGCAGCGTCAGACAGGGGGCAGGAGAGACCCAGTACTTC.

The V gene is TRBV13, the J gene TRBJ2-3, with 9 positions matching TRBD2. The CDR3 consists of 15 residues. The V and J ends lost 6 bases and 4 bases, in that order; junction bases with no gene match: 8. Per germline, CDR1 PRHDT and CDR2 FYEKMQ (reference sequence). Written as DNA, the CDR3 is TGTGCCAGCAGTTTTAGCGGGAGCTTTCCAGATACGCAGTATTTT. Its protein is CASSFSGSFPDTQYF.

This clonotype came up a few times. This chain connects TRBV11-2 to TRBJ2-3; D remains ambiguous. The CDR3 totals 12 residues. The V and J ends lost 0 bases and 7 bases respectively, with 5 bases between them. The germline CDR1 and CDR2 sequences are SGHAT and FQNNGV. The CDR3 loop is CASSLDPNTQYF. The CDR3 bases are TGTGCCAGCAGCTTAGATCCCAATACGCAGTATTTT.

V usage is TRBV9 and J usage is TRBJ2-2; a possible D gene is TRBD1 (5 bases). The V end was cut by 7 bases, the J end by 6 bases, with 13 bases between. The germline V gene has CDR1 SGDLS and CDR2 YYNGEE. There are 13 residues in the CDR3. As DNA, the CDR3 is TGTGCCAGCTGCTCCAGGGTGTCCGGGGAGCTGTTTTTT. Residues: CASCSRVSGELFF.

Only a few counts were recorded for this clonotype. The rearrangement links TRBV6-4 to TRBJ2-1; the D gene could be TRBD1 or TRBD2 (6 bases each). The ends were cut back, 0 bases at V and 8 bases at J, with 11 bases in the middle. Per the germline V gene, CDR1 is MRHNA and CDR2 is SNTAGT. There are 14 residues in the CDR3. The CDR3 coding sequence is TGTGCCAGCAGTGACTCCCTGGAGGGGGATGAGCAGTTCTTC. It encodes CASSDSLEGDEQFF.

The chain links TRBV29-1 to TRBJ2-7, with 12 bases fitting TRBD2. With V trimmed by 4 bases and J by 1 base, 14 bases remained unmatched. From germline, CDR1 is SQVTM and CDR2 ANQGSEA. The CDR3 totals 18 residues. This chain's CDR3 is CSVAAGQGTSGGSYEQYF. As DNA, the CDR3 is TGCAGCGTTGCGGCGGGACAGGGTACTAGCGGGGGGTCCTACGAGCAGTACTTC.

V gene TRBV5-6 combines with J gene TRBJ2-7, with 10 bases identical to TRBD2. V trimming: 1 base; J trimming: 9 bases; junction bases outside the gene matches: 10. Germline CDR1 and CDR2: SGHDT and YYEEEE. The CDR3 extends over 15 amino acids. The CDR3 region is CASSLLTSGTRGQYF. The CDR3 DNA follows: TGTGCCAGCAGCTTGTTAACTAGCGGGACCCGGGGGCAGTACTTC.

The CDR3 reads CASSPLGGSPPEQFF. For the CDR3, the DNA is TGTGCCAGCAGTCCCCTCGGCGGGAGTCCCCCCGAGCAGTTCTTC. The chain employs TRBV6-2 or TRBV6-3 and TRBJ2-1; 7 nucleotides match TRBD2. The V gene's germline CDR1 is MNHEY and CDR2 SVGEGT. CDR3 length: 15 amino acids. V trimming: 5 bases; J trimming: 10 bases; junction bases outside the gene matches: 14.

This chain links TRBV5-1 with TRBJ2-5; D is uncertain. V lost 2 bases and J lost 5, with 10 bases in between. The CDR3 has 13 residues. Germline V lookup: CDR1 SGHRS, CDR2 YFSETQ. Here the CDR3 reads CASSFSAAETQYF. CDR3 DNA: TGCGCCAGCAGCTTTTCGGCTGCTGAGACCCAGTACTTC.

The rearrangement links TRBV28 to TRBJ2-7, with D hard to call. The ends were cut back, 6 bases at V and 2 bases at J, with 11 bases in the middle. There are 13 residues in the CDR3. CDR1 and CDR2 from the germline V gene are MDHEN and SYDVKM. Written as DNA, the CDR3 is TGTGCCAGCAGAGTGGACGCTGCCTACGAGCAGTACTTC. Translating it yields CASRVDAAYEQYF.

This clonotype was counted a few times. The chain recombines TRBV6-2 or TRBV6-3 with TRBJ2-2, with TRBD1 identical over 9 bases. V shed 2 bases, J shed 4 bases, and the junction held 11 bases outside the gene matches. This CDR3 is built from 18 residues. The germline V gene has CDR1 MNHEY and CDR2 SVGEGT. Written as DNA, the CDR3 is TGTGCCAGCAGTTACGGGACAGGGTCGTCGCGGGGCACCGGGGAGCTGTTTTTT. Translating it yields CASSYGTGSSRGTGELFF.

There are many counts of this clonotype. The chain recombines TRBV7-2 with TRBJ2-3; D unclear. Trimming took off 1 base at V and 4 bases at J, with 12 bases between the two ends. The CDR3 length is 15 residues. CDR1 and CDR2 from the germline V gene are SGHTA and FQGNSA. CDR3 bases: TGTGCCAGCAGCTTAGACAGTGTCCCCCCAGATACGCAGTATTTT. This translates into CASSLDSVPPDTQYF. Using reference TRBV7-2 and TRBJ2-3 for the parts outside the CDR3, the full variable domain is GAGVSQSPSNKVTEKGKDVELRCDPISGHTALYWYRQSLGQGLEFLIYFQGNSAPDKSGLPSDRFSAERTGGSVSTLTIQRTQQEDSAVYLCASSLDSVPPDTQYFGPGTRLTVL.

On this clonotype: This may come from a read error, since a much larger clone is one base off. The rearrangement links TRBV6-6 to TRBJ2-7; D is ambiguous. Germline V gene lookup returns CDR1 MNHNY and CDR2 SVGAGI (reference sequence). Trimming removed 2 bases at V and 5 bases at J, with 13 bases between. CDR3 length: 14 residues. In DNA form, the CDR3 reads TGTGCCAGCAGTTACCCCTCGGCCCCCCACGAGCAGTACTTC. Protein product: CASSYPSAPHEQYF.

The rearrangement joins TRBV20-1 to TRBJ2-5; 9 bases are a match to TRBD1. The J segment lost 5 bases and the V segment lost 5 bases, leaving 9 bases of the junction unmatched. Germline assignment: CDR1 DFQATT and CDR2 SNEGSKA (reference sequence). The CDR3 covers 14 residues. CDR3: CSAQTTGGLETQYF. The CDR3, as DNA: TGCAGTGCTCAAACTACAGGGGGCTTGGAGACCCAGTACTTC.

The V call is TRBV5-1, the J call TRBJ2-3, with a weak D call TRBD1 (6 bases). CDR3 length equals 12 residues. The germline V and J ends were trimmed by 7 bases and 4 bases, with 10 bases remaining between them. Germline V gives CDR1 SGHRS, CDR2 YFSETQ. The CDR3 DNA sequence: TGCGCCAGCGCCCAGGGGTCAGATACGCAGTATTTT. Translating gives CASAQGSDTQYF.

CDR3 protein: CASSLGPRGTEAFF. DNA for the CDR3: TGTGCCAGCAGTTTGGGACCGCGGGGCACTGAAGCTTTCTTT. V usage is TRBV12-3 or TRBV12-4 and J usage is TRBJ1-1, with D perhaps matching TRBD1 (5 bases). The CDR3 consists of 14 residues. V lost 3 bases and J 4 bases, leaving 12 bases between the germline ends.

CDR3 DNA: TGCGCCAGCAGCTCGAGGACAGGGAACGACGAGCAGTACTTC. It translates to CASSSRTGNDEQYF. This chain uses TRBV5-1 with TRBJ2-7; 8 bases agree with TRBD1. Germline trimming cut 3 bases from V and 5 bases from J; bases unmatched to any gene: 7. CDR1 and CDR2 (germline): SGHRS, YFSETQ. This CDR3 has 14 amino acids.

This clonotype was seen a few times. The chain recombines TRBV6-1 with TRBJ2-5; TRBD2 matches at 14 bases. This CDR3 has 14 amino acids. With V trimmed by 9 bases and J by 4 bases, 4 bases remained unmatched. CDR1 and CDR2 from the germline V gene are MNHNS and SASEGT. CDR3 nucleotide sequence: TGTGCCAGTGGACTAGCGGGAGGCAGAGAGACCCAGTACTTC. Its translation is CASGLAGGRETQYF.